This T cell receptor (beta chain) was identified in a study of response to subunit inactivated influenza vaccine. MiXCR, applied by TCRdb to the RT-PCR reads, yields one record per CDR3 protein. The table records 550,000 to 800,000 distinct CDR3 sequences, 15% to 18% of them present only once. This clonotype was seen more than once but under ten times. The sequencing used PBMCs from blood, collected about 12 days after vaccination. This clonotype was obtained from a man aged 50 to 59 who received an inactivated influenza vaccine.

The CDR3 region has the DNA TGTGCCAGCAGCGTAGGTAGGCTCCCGAACACCGGGGAGCTGTTTTTT. Its translation is CASSVGRLPNTGELFF. The chain couples TRBV9 to TRBJ2-2, with D uncertain. Germline CDR1 is SGDLS and CDR2 is YYNGEE. V was cut by 0 bases and J by 0 bases, with 9 bases left in between. The CDR3 sequence is 16 residues long.